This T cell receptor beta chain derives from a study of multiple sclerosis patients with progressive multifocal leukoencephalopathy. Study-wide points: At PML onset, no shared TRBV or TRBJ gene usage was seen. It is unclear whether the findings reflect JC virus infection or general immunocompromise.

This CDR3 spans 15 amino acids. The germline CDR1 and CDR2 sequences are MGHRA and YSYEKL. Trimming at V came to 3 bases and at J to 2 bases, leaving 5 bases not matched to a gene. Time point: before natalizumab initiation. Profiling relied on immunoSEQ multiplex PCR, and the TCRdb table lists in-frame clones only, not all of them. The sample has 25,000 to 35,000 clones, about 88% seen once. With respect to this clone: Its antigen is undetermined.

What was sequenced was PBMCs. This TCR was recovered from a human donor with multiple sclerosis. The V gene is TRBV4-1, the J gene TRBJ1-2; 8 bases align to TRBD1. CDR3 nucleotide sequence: TGCGCCAGCAGCCACTCCGGACAGGGCAACTATGGCTACACCTTC. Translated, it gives CASSHSGQGNYGYTF.